This passage covers 11 T cell receptor beta chains from one sample sequenced in a study of graft-versus-host responses after intestinal transplantation. Profiling relied on immunoSEQ multiplex PCR, and the TCRdb table lists in-frame clones only, not all of them. The sample shows approximately 130,000 clones, approximately 92% of them seen only once. Antigens for these TCRs are unknown. The source was unstimulated CD4+ T cells sorted from spleen or lymph node cells, collected before intestinal transplant. Receptors were obtained from a human donor who received an intestinal transplant.

The rearrangement uses TRBV9 and TRBJ1-2; perhaps TRBD1 as D (5 bases). Germline CDR1 is SGDLS and CDR2 is YYNGEE. Trimming took 4 bases from V and 1 from J, leaving 8 bases between them. The CDR3 has 13 residues. CDR3 sequence (DNA): TGTGCCAGCAGCCCGGACATTAACTATGGCTACACCTTC. This encodes CASSPDINYGYTF.

The chain links TRBV6-1 to TRBJ1-5; D remains ambiguous. Germline lookup yields CDR1 MNHNS and CDR2 SASEGT. V was shortened by 6 bases and J by 3 bases, with 9 bases between the two germline ends. This CDR3 is built from 13 residues. The CDR3 protein is CASRPTDNQPQHF. In DNA, the CDR3 is TGTGCCAGCAGACCAACAGACAATCAGCCCCAGCATTTT.

The chain carries TRBV5-1 and TRBJ2-5, with D maybe TRBD1 (5 bases). The CDR3 runs to 14 residues. Looked up from germline, CDR1 is SGHRS and CDR2 is YFSETQ. Trimming removed 0 bases at V and 2 bases at J, with 8 bases between. CDR3 DNA sequence: TGCGCCAGCAGCTTGGACAGGAGTCAAGAGACCCAGTACTTC. This gives the protein CASSLDRSQETQYF.

The chain has TRBV18 and TRBJ2-2, with D uncertain. CDR3 length equals 14 residues. From germline, CDR1 is KGHSH and CDR2 LQKENI. Trimming cost V 2 bases and J 4 bases, with 8 bases left between them. The CDR3 DNA sequence: TGTGCCAGCTCACCAACACATCTCACCGGGGAGCTGTTTTTT. This sequence encodes CASSPTHLTGELFF.

The genes are TRBV18 and TRBJ2-3; D not resolved. Trimming pared 1 base from V and 1 base from J, leaving 9 bases between. This CDR3 contains 15 residues. CDR1 and CDR2 from the germline V gene are KGHSH and LQKENI. The CDR3 loop reads CASSPHPPGTDTQYF. The CDR3 nucleotides read TGTGCCAGCTCACCACACCCCCCAGGCACAGATACGCAGTATTTT. Complete variable domain (other parts from reference TRBV18 and TRBJ2-3): NAGVMQNPRHLVRRRGQEARLRCSPMKGHSHVYWYRQLPEEGLKFMVYLQKENIIDESGMPKERFSAEFPKEGPSILRIQQVVRGDSAAYFCASSPHPPGTDTQYFGPGTRLTVL.

The J gene is TRBJ2-7, the V gene TRBV6-1; a possible D gene is TRBD1 (6 bases). The CDR3 loop spans 14 amino acids. Trimming stripped 7 bases from V and 8 bases from J, with 21 bases between. CDR1 and CDR2 from the germline V gene are MNHNS and SASEGT. CDR3 loop: CASTEVQGGTKQYF. The CDR3 region has the DNA TGTGCCAGCACGGAGGTACAGGGTGGTACAAAGCAGTACTTC.

This clone came up once. The chain joins TRBV27 to TRBJ2-1, with TRBD2 matching over 9 bases. This CDR3 is 15 amino acids long. The germline V gene has CDR1 MNHEY and CDR2 SMNVEV (reference sequence). Germline trimming cut 3 bases from V and 5 bases from J; bases unmatched to any gene: 5. The DNA for the CDR3 is TGTGCCAGCAGTTTGGGCGGGGGGGCTCACAATGAGCAGTTCTTC. It encodes CASSLGGGAHNEQFF.

This chain uses TRBV11-2 with TRBJ2-5; 9 positions match TRBD1. The CDR3 spans 16 residues. V gave up 5 bases and J gave up 7 bases; unmatched junction bases: 14. The germline CDR1 and CDR2 sequences are SGHAT and FQNNGV. Here the CDR3 reads CASSQQTGGGYRTQYF. Written as DNA, the CDR3 is TGTGCCAGCAGCCAACAGACAGGGGGAGGCTATAGGACCCAGTACTTC.

This sequence joins TRBV5-4 and TRBJ1-1, with TRBD1 matching over 8 bases. This CDR3 comprises 14 residues. The germline V gene encodes CDR1 SGHNT and CDR2 YYREEE (reference sequence). The V and J ends lost 4 bases and 2 bases, in that order; junction bases with no gene match: 4. The CDR3, as DNA: TGTGCCAGCAGCGGGGACAGGTCCAACACTGAAGCTTTCTTT. Its translation is CASSGDRSNTEAFF.

The chain combines TRBV18 with TRBJ2-1; tentatively, D is TRBD2 (5 bases). Germline CDR1 reads KGHSH; CDR2 reads LQKENI. Trimming took 1 base from V and 9 from J, leaving 10 bases between them. CDR3 length equals 13 residues. CDR3 residues: CASSPQGVGEQFF. CDR3 nucleotides: TGTGCCAGCTCACCACAGGGAGTCGGTGAGCAGTTCTTC.

The V call is TRBV5-4, the J call TRBJ2-4, with unresolved D. The CDR3 has 16 amino acids. V lost 2 bases to trimming and J lost 1 base, with 13 bases between them. CDR1 and CDR2 (germline): SGHNT, YYREEE (reference sequence). For the CDR3, the DNA is TGTGCCAGCAGCTTCGACCCTTCGCACGCCAAAAACATTCAGTACTTC. It specifies CASSFDPSHAKNIQYF. The entire variable domain, with the rest obtained from reference TRBV5-4 and TRBJ2-4, is as follows: ETGVTQSPTHLIKTRGQQVTLRCSSQSGHNTVSWYQQALGQGPQFIFQYYREEENGRGNFPPRFSGLQFPNYSSELNVNALELDDSALYLCASSFDPSHAKNIQYFGAGTRLSVL.